This T cell receptor beta chain derives from a study of blood T cell repertoires in COVID-19. Looking at the study overall: Italy, Spain and the United States were the sources of the convalescent and acute COVID-19 samples. The analysed material was cDNA or gDNA that came from T cells, B-cell-depleted T cells, or PBMCs.

Germline V lookup: CDR1 LGHNA, CDR2 YNFKEQ. V was clipped by 6 bases and J by 3 bases; unmatched bases: 4. The CDR3 is 13 residues long. This clone was found once. Participants came from roughly 24 US areas, aged about 18 to 89 years. Authors' processing steps: Amplification with reference gene primers provided the estimates of nucleated cell counts. Assay used: immunoSEQ multiplex PCR; TCRdb lists only in-frame clones, some missing. For V, J and clone size, that table is used; D and trimming come from the DNA. The sample lists about 310,000 clones, over 80% occurring once. The chain recombines TRBV4-2 with TRBJ1-2, with 7 bases identical to TRBD1. This clonotype was sampled from a woman in her late teens or twenties who had recovered from COVID-19. Sequenced sample: PBMCs or T cells enriched from blood (not recorded which). The CDR3 DNA reads as TGTGCCAGCAGGCGACAGGGCGACTATGGCTACACCTTC. Its protein is CASRRQGDYGYTF.